Following are 26 T cell receptor beta chains from one sample sequenced in a study of blood T cell repertoires in COVID-19. TCRdb's table, derived via immunoSEQ multiplex PCR, lists solely in-frame clones and lacks some. The sample lists approximately 190,000 clones, 90% occurring once. The sample was peripheral blood. All receptors come from a man in his fifties or sixties with acute or convalescent COVID-19.

The chain carries TRBV6-4 and TRBJ2-5, with 7 positions matching TRBD2. CDR1 is MRHNA and CDR2 is SNTAGT in the germline V gene. This CDR3 region has 13 residues. J lost 5 bases, V lost 6 bases, and 6 bases had no gene match. This CDR3 reads CASSREVDETQYF. The CDR3 region has the DNA TGTGCCAGCAGCCGGGAGGTGGACGAGACCCAGTACTTC.

This chain uses TRBV30 with TRBJ2-1; 10 nucleotides agree with TRBD2. The V segment lost 2 bases and the J segment 7 bases; nucleotides outside the gene matches: 8. CDR3 size: 15 residues. Germline CDR1 reads GTSNPN; CDR2 reads SVGIG (reference sequence). CDR3 nucleotides: TGTGCCTGGAGTCTCCAAAGCGGGAGGGGGAATGAGCAGTTCTTC. Translated, it gives CAWSLQSGRGNEQFF.

The chain employs TRBV5-1 and TRBJ2-6; no clear D gene. The CDR3 is 16 residues long. CDR1 is SGHRS and CDR2 is YFSETQ in the germline V gene. Trimming cost V 0 bases and J 4 bases, with 11 bases left between them. Here the CDR3 DNA reads TGCGCCAGCAGCTTGGTTCCTCCCCGGGGGGCCAACGTCCTGACTTTC. Translated, it gives CASSLVPPRGANVLTF.

Of note for this clone: Other DNA sequences in the sample encode the same CDR3. The CDR3 sequence: CASSLGGGYNEQFF. The DNA of the CDR3 is TGCGCCAGCAGCTTGGGCGGGGGTTACAATGAGCAGTTCTTC. The chain joins TRBV5-1 to TRBJ2-1, with 7 positions matching TRBD2. Per the germline V gene, CDR1 is SGHRS and CDR2 is YFSETQ. The junction had 1 base not matched to a gene; V was cut back by 0 bases and J by 4 bases. The CDR3 totals 14 residues.

V usage is TRBV4-3 and J usage is TRBJ1-3; perhaps TRBD1 as D (5 bases). Trimming pared 1 base from V and 5 bases from J, leaving 18 bases between. Germline V gene data show CDR1 as LGHNA and CDR2 as YSLEER. The CDR3 has 17 residues. The CDR3, as DNA: TGCGCCAGCAGCCAAGCCCATGGGGGGGTAAAAAGAAACACCATATATTTT. Its translation is CASSQAHGGVKRNTIYF.

This chain connects TRBV9 to TRBJ2-3; possible D gene TRBD2, 5 bases. Germline V gene sequence: CDR1 SGDLS, CDR2 YYNGEE. The CDR3 is 15 amino acids. Trimming removed 0 bases at V and 4 bases at J, with 12 bases between. The DNA of the CDR3 is TGTGCCAGCAGCGTAGGGGGTGAGGGCCCAGATACGCAGTATTTT. This sequence encodes CASSVGGEGPDTQYF.

The V call is TRBV3-1 (or the pseudogene TRBV3-2), the J call TRBJ2-7; TRBD1 matches at 10 bases. This CDR3 has 14 amino acids. J gave up 6 bases and V 5 bases, and 7 bases lay outside the gene matches. Germline lookup yields CDR1 LGHDT and CDR2 YNNKEL (reference sequence). CDR3 protein: CASSDAGQGSEQYF. CDR3 DNA: TGTGCCAGCAGCGACGCGGGACAGGGGTCCGAGCAGTACTTC.

V is TRBV19 and J is TRBJ1-3; TRBD1 matches at 8 bases. This CDR3 has 15 residues. With 4 bases clipped from V and 4 bases from J, the junction kept 6 bases outside the gene matches. CDR1 LNHDA and CDR2 SQIVND come from the germline V gene (reference sequence). The CDR3 here is CASSTQGARGNTIYF. The CDR3 DNA reads as TGTGCCAGTAGTACCCAGGGGGCGCGAGGAAACACCATATATTTT. Looking up the rest from reference TRBV19 and TRBJ1-3 gives the full variable domain: DGGITQSPKYLFRKEGQNVTLSCEQNLNHDAMYWYRQDPGQGLRLIYYSQIVNDFQKGDIAEGYSVSREKKESFPLTVTSAQKNPTAFYLCASSTQGARGNTIYFGEGSWLTVV.

This clone was counted once. The V gene is TRBV18, the J gene TRBJ1-5, with TRBD1 matching over 9 bases. Germline CDR1 and CDR2: KGHSH and LQKENI. This CDR3 spans 16 amino acids. J was trimmed by 5 bases and V by 6 bases; bases with no gene match: 11. DNA of the CDR3: TGTGCCAGCTCGGGTTCGACAGGGGGAGGATATCAGCCCCAGCATTTT. Amino acid sequence: CASSGSTGGGYQPQHF.

The chain combines TRBV28 with TRBJ1-5, with a tentative D call TRBD1 (6 bases). Between the trimmed V and J ends, which lost 7 bases and 7 bases, there was a span of 20 bases. The CDR3 extends over 15 amino acids. From germline, CDR1 is MDHEN and CDR2 SYDVKM. This chain's CDR3 is CASIKGGGAWQPQHF. For the CDR3, the DNA is TGTGCCAGCATCAAAGGGGGGGGCGCATGGCAGCCCCAGCATTTT.

The chain couples TRBV27 to TRBJ1-3; D ambiguous. CDR3 length equals 14 residues. Germline V gene lookup returns CDR1 MNHEY and CDR2 SMNVEV (reference sequence). The V gene lost 6 bases and the J gene lost 3 bases, with 12 bases spanning the gap. The CDR3 spells CASSPLDLGNTIYF. DNA of the CDR3: TGTGCCAGCAGCCCCTTAGATCTTGGAAACACCATATATTTT.

The chain recombines TRBV2 with TRBJ1-3, with D possibly matching TRBD1 (6 bases). Germline-derived CDR1 and CDR2 are SNHLY and FYNNEI. With 7 bases removed from V and 4 bases from J, the gap between germline ends came to 14 bases. The CDR3 has 14 residues. CDR3 loop: CASNLGGEGNTIYF. DNA of the CDR3: TGTGCCAGCAATCTAGGGGGTGAAGGAAACACCATATATTTT. Variable domain in full (rest from reference TRBV2 and TRBJ1-3): EPEVTQTPSHQVTQMGQEVILRCVPISNHLYFYWYRQILGQKVEFLVSFYNNEISEKSEIFDDQFSVERPDGSNFTLKIRSTKLEDSAMYFCASNLGGEGNTIYFGEGSWLTVV.

The rearrangement joins TRBV6-2 or TRBV6-3 to TRBJ1-2; tentative D call: TRBD1 (6 bases). The V gene's germline CDR1 is MNHEY and CDR2 SVGEGT. V gave up 5 bases and J gave up 2 bases, with 12 bases separating them. The CDR3 extends over 14 amino acids. The CDR3 reads CASSPGTRNYGYTF. In DNA, the CDR3 is TGTGCCAGCAGTCCCGGGACAAGAAACTATGGCTACACCTTC.

For the CDR3, the DNA is TGTGCCAGCAGTTTAGCTGAGAGGGCCCAGTACTTC. The encoded protein is CASSLAERAQYF. V is TRBV12-3 or TRBV12-4 and J is TRBJ2-5, with TRBD2 as a possible D gene (5 bases). Trimming shortened V by 0 bases and J by 9 bases, and 8 bases separated the two germline ends. The CDR3 extends over 12 amino acids.

The table lists this clone with a count of one. The J gene is TRBJ2-7, the V gene TRBV7-2; TRBD2 matches at 8 bases. This CDR3 contains 15 residues. V lost 3 bases and J lost 6; bases outside the gene matches: 10. Germline assignment: CDR1 SGHTA and CDR2 FQGNSA. CDR3 amino acids: CASSLAGGRSGEQYF. The CDR3 DNA follows: TGTGCCAGCAGCTTGGCGGGAGGTAGGTCGGGCGAGCAGTACTTC.

The gene calls are TRBV28 and TRBJ2-7; 10 bases align to TRBD1. V shed 4 bases, J shed 12 bases, and the junction held 9 bases outside the gene matches. In germline, CDR1 is MDHEN, CDR2 SYDVKM. The CDR3 has 13 residues. The CDR3 sequence: CASSSGTGASPYV. The CDR3, as DNA: TGTGCCAGCAGTTCCGGGACAGGGGCTTCTCCGTACGTC.

This clone was detected only once. This chain links TRBV12-3 or TRBV12-4 with TRBJ2-1; 7 bases agree with TRBD1. V gave up 2 bases and J gave up 10 bases; unmatched junction bases: 2. The CDR3 has 12 amino acids. CDR3 coding DNA: TGTGCCAGCAGTTTAAAGGGGGCCGAGCAGTTCTTC. Protein product: CASSLKGAEQFF.

This chain links TRBV11-2 with TRBJ2-1; TRBD2 agrees at 13 bases. Germline loops: CDR1 SGHAT, CDR2 FQNNGV. With V trimmed by 4 bases and J by 6 bases, 3 bases remained unmatched. This CDR3 has 15 amino acids. CDR3 DNA sequence: TGTGCCAGCAGCTCAACTAGCGGGGGGGGCAATGAGCAGTTCTTC. Amino acid sequence: CASSSTSGGGNEQFF.

J is TRBJ1-4 and V is TRBV27; possibly TRBD1 for D (5 bases). Per the germline V gene, CDR1 is MNHEY and CDR2 is SMNVEV (reference sequence). CDR3 length equals 13 residues. V shed 7 bases and J shed 8 bases, with 14 bases lying between them. CDR3: CASTRQWGEKLFF. The CDR3 DNA reads as TGTGCCAGCACCCGACAGTGGGGAGAAAAACTGTTTTTT.

In its sample, this clone was seen many times. The V call is TRBV9, the J call TRBJ2-1; tentatively, D is TRBD2 (6 bases). V lost 0 bases and J 6 bases, leaving 16 bases between the germline ends. Germline V gene sequence: CDR1 SGDLS, CDR2 YYNGEE. This CDR3 is 16 amino acids long. CDR3 amino acids: CASSVEVSSVSNEQFF. CDR3 DNA sequence: TGTGCCAGCAGCGTAGAAGTGTCTAGCGTTTCCAATGAGCAGTTCTTC.

The rearrangement links TRBV7-2 to TRBJ1-2; D perhaps matches TRBD1 (5 bases). Deletions cut 2 bases from V and 8 bases from J, with 18 bases between. Germline lookup yields CDR1 SGHTA and CDR2 FQGNSA. There are 15 residues in the CDR3. The CDR3 nucleotides read TGTGCCAGCAGCTTAAGGCAGGAGGGGATGGGAGGCTACACCTTC. The encoded protein is CASSLRQEGMGGYTF.

The chain combines TRBV28 with TRBJ1-3, with a weak D call TRBD1 (6 bases). CDR1 is MDHEN and CDR2 is SYDVKM in the germline V gene. The CDR3 loop spans 19 amino acids. Trimming took 2 bases from V and 0 from J, leaving 20 bases between them. For the CDR3, the DNA is TGTGCCAGCAGTTTAGCCCATCCTGGACAGTTTTTCTCTGGAAACACCATATATTTT. Amino acids: CASSLAHPGQFFSGNTIYF.

The rearrangement links TRBV11-2 to TRBJ2-6, with a possible D match to TRBD1 (6 bases). The CDR3 length is 16 residues. The V end lost 5 bases, the J end lost 2 bases, and 13 bases lay between the germline ends. Germline CDR1 SGHAT, CDR2 FQNNGV. The CDR3 DNA reads TGTGCCAGCAGCAAAGTGGACAGACCTGGGGCCAACGTCCTGACTTTC. Encoded protein: CASSKVDRPGANVLTF.

The chain carries TRBV7-2 and TRBJ2-5; 11 nucleotides match TRBD2. Germline assignment: CDR1 SGHTA and CDR2 FQGNSA. This CDR3 region has 16 residues. Trimming cost V 0 bases and J 2 bases; bases outside gene matches: 2. The CDR3 sequence is CASSLALAGEQETQYF. The CDR3 nucleotides are TGTGCCAGCAGCTTAGCACTAGCGGGGGAACAAGAGACCCAGTACTTC.

The chain combines TRBV21-1 with TRBJ2-1; the table's TRBD2 call for D was not verified on the DNA. TRBV21-1 is an annotated pseudogene. This CDR3 contains 16 residues. CDR3 sequence (DNA): TGTGCCAGCCCGGCTAGCGGGAGGCTGGCGGATAATGAGCAGTTCTTC. Translation: CASPASGRLADNEQFF.

This clone was counted a single time. The rearrangement uses TRBV27 and TRBJ2-7; 10 bases fit TRBD2. Germline assignment: CDR1 MNHEY and CDR2 SMNVEV (reference sequence). There are 14 residues in the CDR3. After removal of 5 bases from V and 6 bases from J, the junction contained 7 bases not matched to a gene. CDR3 region: CASSNLAGAVEQYF. CDR3 in DNA: TGTGCCAGCAGTAATCTAGCGGGAGCGGTCGAGCAGTACTTC.